The 8 T cell receptor beta chains in this list originate from one sample, sequenced in a study of blood T cell repertoires in COVID-19. The assay was immunoSEQ multiplex PCR, and TCRdb's table has in-frame clones only and misses some. The sample has 150,000 or so clones; 70% to 90% are singletons. Sequencing was carried out using peripheral blood. The receptors shown here come from a man between 18 and 35 years old with acute or convalescent COVID-19.

This chain joins TRBV4-2 and TRBJ1-5; D unresolved. The CDR3 contains 14 residues. Germline assignment: CDR1 LGHNA and CDR2 YNFKEQ. Trimming pared 1 base from V and 6 bases from J, leaving 10 bases between. The CDR3 is CASSQVGQVQPQHF. The CDR3, as DNA: TGTGCCAGCAGCCAAGTGGGTCAGGTTCAGCCCCAGCATTTT.

This clone appeared a few times. The J gene is TRBJ1-4, the V gene TRBV30; D gene unclear. Germline V lookup: CDR1 GTSNPN, CDR2 SVGIG (reference sequence). Trimming removed 3 bases from V and 8 bases from J, with 7 bases in between. The CDR3 totals 11 residues. CDR3 DNA sequence: TGTGCCTGGAGCTACGGGGAAAAACTGTTTTTT. Translating it yields CAWSYGEKLFF.

The chain uses TRBV5-8 and TRBJ2-7; a possible D gene is TRBD1 (6 bases). Germline assignment: CDR1 SGHTS and CDR2 YDEGEE. The CDR3 has 18 amino acids. The V and J ends lost 1 base and 3 bases respectively, with 23 bases between them. CDR3 nucleotide sequence: TGTGCCAGCAGCTTGATAACCGTCGGTGTTCAGGGGAGCTACGAGCAGTACTTC. Translating gives CASSLITVGVQGSYEQYF. Drawing the rest from reference TRBV5-8 and TRBJ2-7, the complete variable domain is EAGVTQSPTHLIKTRGQQATLRCSPISGHTSVYWYQQALGLGLQFLLWYDEGEERNRGNFPPRFSGRQFPNYSSELNVNALELEDSALYLCASSLITVGVQGSYEQYFGPGTRLTVT.

This clone has only one observation. The chain joins TRBV2 to TRBJ1-1; TRBD1 is a possible D gene (5 bases). This CDR3 is built from 14 residues. Germline V lookup: CDR1 SNHLY, CDR2 FYNNEI. Deletions cut 1 base from V and 5 bases from J, with 11 bases between. The CDR3 loop is CASSEDGARTEAFF. For the CDR3, the DNA is TGTGCCAGCAGTGAAGATGGGGCTCGGACTGAAGCTTTCTTT.

The rearrangement joins TRBV30 to TRBJ2-7; the match to TRBD1 covers 7 bases. V lost 0 bases and J lost 11; bases outside the gene matches: 10. Germline V lookup: CDR1 GTSNPN, CDR2 SVGIG (reference sequence). This CDR3 has 13 amino acids. DNA of the CDR3: TGTGCCTGGAGTGTTGATCCGGGACAGAAGGAGTACTTC. It translates to CAWSVDPGQKEYF.

CDR3 amino acids: CASSLAAGGSGELFF. The DNA for the CDR3 is TGTGCCAGCAGTTTAGCGGCAGGGGGGTCCGGGGAGCTGTTTTTT. The chain has TRBV27 and TRBJ2-2, with a weak D call TRBD1 (7 bases). Germline CDR1 and CDR2: MNHEY and SMNVEV (reference sequence). V was shortened by 2 bases and J by 6 bases, with 13 bases between the two germline ends. This CDR3 comprises 15 residues.

The rearrangement joins TRBV30 to TRBJ2-1; maybe TRBD2 (6 bases). The V and J ends lost 2 bases and 8 bases respectively, with 7 bases between them. The length of the CDR3 is 11 residues. From germline, CDR1 is GTSNPN and CDR2 SVGIG (reference sequence). CDR3 DNA sequence: TGTGCCTGGAGTTGGGGGGATGAGCAGTTCTTC. Translation: CAWSWGDEQFF.

This clone was seen a single time. The J gene is TRBJ1-6, the V gene TRBV12-5, with 7 bases identical to TRBD1. V trimming: 5 bases; J trimming: 0 bases; junction bases outside the gene matches: 4. The CDR3 extends over 16 amino acids. Per germline, CDR1 LGHNT and CDR2 FRNRAP. The CDR3 loop is CASGPRDSSYNSPLHF. In nucleotides, the CDR3 is TGTGCTAGTGGTCCAAGGGACAGCTCCTATAATTCACCCCTCCACTTT.